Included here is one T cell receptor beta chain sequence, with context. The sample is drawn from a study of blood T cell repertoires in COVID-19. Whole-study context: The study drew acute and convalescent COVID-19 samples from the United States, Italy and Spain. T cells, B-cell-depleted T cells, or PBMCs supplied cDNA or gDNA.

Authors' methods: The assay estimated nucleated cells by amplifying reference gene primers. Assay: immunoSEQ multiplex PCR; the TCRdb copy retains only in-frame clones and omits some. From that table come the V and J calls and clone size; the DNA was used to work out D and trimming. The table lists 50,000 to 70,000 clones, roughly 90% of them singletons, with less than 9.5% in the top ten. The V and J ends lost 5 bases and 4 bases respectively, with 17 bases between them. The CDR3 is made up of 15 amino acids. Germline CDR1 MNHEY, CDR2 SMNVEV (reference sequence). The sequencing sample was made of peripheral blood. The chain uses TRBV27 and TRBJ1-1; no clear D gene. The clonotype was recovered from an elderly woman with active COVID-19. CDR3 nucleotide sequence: TGTGCCAGCAGTAGGCCAGAGGGAGGTGGCACTGAAGCTTTCTTT. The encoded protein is CASSRPEGGGTEAFF.